This passage covers 14 T cell receptor beta chains from one sample sequenced in a study of blood T cell repertoires in COVID-19 (TCRdb year 2020). The library was produced with the immunoSEQ multiplex PCR assay. This is the immuneACCESS table as TCRdb keeps it, with only in-frame sequences that have V and J called. A part of the clones is gone; compared with another copy, unresolved V genes explain less than half, and the rest is unexplained. This sample comprises 20,000 to 25,000 clones, 65% to 85% of them detected only once. 22% of the sample belongs to the ten largest clones. The sample was peripheral blood. The receptors were sampled from an elderly man with active or convalescent COVID-19.

The CDR3 here is CSAFRGSTEAFF. DNA of the CDR3: TGCAGCGCCTTCAGGGGGAGCACTGAAGCTTTCTTT. The chain carries TRBV29-1 and TRBJ1-1; 7 nucleotides match TRBD1. The CDR3 runs 12 residues. V was clipped by 7 bases and J by 4 bases; unmatched bases: 6. Germline CDR1 SQVTM, CDR2 ANQGSEA.

The chain is built from TRBV9 and TRBJ2-5, with D perhaps TRBD1 (7 bases). This CDR3 has 14 amino acids. Trimming removed 5 bases from V and 2 bases from J, with 13 bases in between. Germline V gives CDR1 SGDLS, CDR2 YYNGEE. This CDR3 is CASSRTGGQETQYF. Here the CDR3 DNA reads TGTGCCAGCAGTCGGACAGGAGGGCAAGAGACCCAGTACTTC.

The J gene is TRBJ1-2, the V gene TRBV6-5; 7 bases are a match to TRBD1. This CDR3 has 13 residues. V lost 6 bases, J lost 11 bases, and 12 bases stayed unmatched. Germline V CDR1 and CDR2: MNHEY, SVGAGI. The CDR3 bases are TGTGCCAGCAGATCCTCTGGAGAGACAGGGTACACCTTC. Translated: CASRSSGETGYTF.

This chain connects TRBV10-3 to TRBJ2-7, with TRBD1 identical over 8 bases. CDR1 and CDR2 (germline): ENHRY, SYGVKD. With V trimmed by 6 bases and J by 0 bases, 7 bases remained unmatched. The CDR3 loop spans 15 amino acids. The CDR3 reads CAIRADRVNSYEQYF. In nucleotides, the CDR3 is TGTGCCATCAGAGCGGACAGGGTAAACTCCTACGAGCAGTACTTC.

The J gene is TRBJ1-5, the V gene TRBV6-6, with a weak D call TRBD1 (6 bases). Germline CDR1 is MNHNY and CDR2 is SVGAGI (reference sequence). Trimming took 7 bases from V and 0 from J, leaving 13 bases between them. The CDR3 contains 15 residues. CDR3 DNA sequence: TGTGCCAGCAAAAACTCAGGGGATAGCAATCAGCCCCAGCATTTT. This translates into CASKNSGDSNQPQHF.

In its sample, this clone was seen once. This chain joins TRBV7-9 and TRBJ2-2, with 7 nucleotides matching TRBD1. Trimming took 8 bases from V and 2 from J; bases not matched to a gene: 8. The germline V gene encodes CDR1 SEHNR and CDR2 FQNEAQ (reference sequence). This CDR3 is built from 15 residues. The CDR3 coding sequence is TGTGCCAGCGTTTTAGGGACAGCTAACACCGGGGAGCTGTTTTTT. This gives the protein CASVLGTANTGELFF. Supplemented by reference TRBV7-9 and TRBJ2-2, the full variable domain reads DTGVSQNPRHKITKRGQNVTFRCDPISEHNRLYWYRQTLGQGPEFLTYFQNEAQLEKSRLLSDRFSAERPKGSFSTLEIQRTEQGDSAMYLCASVLGTANTGELFFGEGSRLTVL.

This sequence joins TRBV6-5 and TRBJ1-2; TRBD1 aligns across 12 bases. After removal of 0 bases from V and 8 bases from J, the junction contained 4 bases not matched to a gene. Germline V CDR1 and CDR2: MNHEY, SVGAGI. There are 15 residues in the CDR3. The CDR3 nucleotides are TGTGCCAGCAGTTACTCGGGACAGGGGGCCGGGGGCTACACCTTC. Residues: CASSYSGQGAGGYTF.

The rearrangement links TRBV28 to TRBJ1-1, with D tentatively TRBD1 (5 bases). This CDR3 spans 13 amino acids. V was shortened by 6 bases and J by 9 bases, with 17 bases between the two germline ends. CDR1 and CDR2 (germline): MDHEN, SYDVKM. In DNA form, the CDR3 reads TGTGCCAGCAGCTACAGGTTTACCTCTCAAGCTTTCTTT. It codes for CASSYRFTSQAFF.

V usage is TRBV29-1 and J usage is TRBJ2-7; 10 bases agree with TRBD2. V lost 6 bases to trimming and J lost 2 bases; unmatched junction nucleotides: 4. Germline CDR1 is SQVTM and CDR2 is ANQGSEA. The CDR3 sequence is 13 residues long. CDR3 sequence: CSVGTSDAYEQYF. CDR3 nucleotide sequence: TGCAGCGTCGGGACTAGCGACGCCTACGAGCAGTACTTC.

V gene TRBV4-3 combines with J gene TRBJ1-2; possible D gene TRBD1, 6 bases. The CDR3 is 19 residues long. Germline CDR1 and CDR2: LGHNA and YSLEER. Trimming took off 1 base at V and 3 bases at J, with 24 bases between the two ends. CDR3 sequence (DNA): TGCGCCAGCAGCCAAGTTACGGTTGTAAACAGGGTTAGGGACTATGGCTACACCTTC. This gives the protein CASSQVTVVNRVRDYGYTF.

The chain recombines TRBV18 with TRBJ2-5; the D is unclear. Looked up from germline, CDR1 is KGHSH and CDR2 is LQKENI. V was trimmed by 3 bases and J by 1 base, leaving 3 bases between them. The CDR3 length is 12 residues. CDR3 nucleotides: TGTGCCAGCTCACCTATCCAAGAGACCCAGTACTTC. It is translated as CASSPIQETQYF.

The genes are TRBV7-3 and TRBJ2-3; the match to TRBD2 covers 9 bases. Trimming cost V 1 base and J 1 base; bases outside gene matches: 3. The V gene's germline CDR1 is SGHTA and CDR2 FQGTGA. The length of the CDR3 is 16 residues. The CDR3 loop is CASSLSGGAGTDTQYF. The DNA for the CDR3 is TGTGCCAGCAGCTTAAGCGGGGGGGCGGGCACAGATACGCAGTATTTT.

The J gene is TRBJ1-3, the V gene TRBV6-6; the match to TRBD1 covers 7 bases. The length of the CDR3 is 16 residues. Germline-derived CDR1 and CDR2 are MNHNY and SVGAGI (reference sequence). V lost 2 bases to trimming and J lost 1 base; unmatched junction nucleotides: 5. Here the CDR3 DNA reads TGTGCCAGCAGTTACCCCGGGACAGAGTCTGGAAACACCATATATTTT. Translation: CASSYPGTESGNTIYF.

V and J are TRBV27 and TRBJ1-2, with 9 bases lining up with TRBD1. Germline V gene data show CDR1 as MNHEY and CDR2 as SMNVEV (reference sequence). This CDR3 region has 15 residues. Trimming took 3 bases from V and 4 from J; bases not matched to a gene: 6. The CDR3 region is CASSLTGQGRYGYTF. The DNA for the CDR3 is TGTGCCAGCAGTTTGACGGGACAGGGTCGCTATGGCTACACCTTC.